This is a list of T cell receptor beta chains from one sample in a study of stem cell transplantation in POMP-related autoinflammatory disease. Clones were sequenced by immunoSEQ multiplex PCR, and TCRdb holds only the in-frame ones, with some missing. Of tens of thousands of clones in the sample, approximately 90% are singletons; the top ten hold about 0.7%. The specimen comprised CD4+ T cells from PBMCs, sampled after stem cell transplantation. These receptor sequences come from a human patient with POMP-related autoinflammation and immune dysregulation (PRAID). Some T cells may have originated in the graft donor. CDR3s include the opening cysteine and the closing phenylalanine or tryptophan. Each record gives: clone size, J gene, D gene, V gene, CDR3 DNA, CDR3 protein. The D gene is left open where the match is weak. A row's size may be missing; if present it is once, few, many or a size class.

.,TRBJ2-5,TRBD2,TRBV28,TGTGCCAGCAGTTTAAGCGGGACCGAAGAGACCCAGTACTTC,CASSLSGTEETQYF
few,TRBJ1-5,.,TRBV6-6,TGTGCCAGCACCGATGGCGGGGGAAGCAATCAGCCCCAGCATTTT,CASTDGGGSNQPQHF
.,TRBJ2-4,.,TRBV5-4,TGTGCCAGCAGCTTGTCTGGGGGCAAAAACATTCAGTACTTC,CASSLSGGKNIQYF
.,TRBJ1-2,.,TRBV28,TGTGCCAGCAGTTCCTTGACAGGCAACTATGGCTACACCTTC,CASSSLTGNYGYTF
.,TRBJ1-5,.,TRBV6-5,TGTGCCAGCAGCGATTCAGGAGGACAGCCCCAGCATTTT,CASSDSGGQPQHF
once,TRBJ2-6,.,TRBV7-7,TGTGCCAGCAGCTCACTAACACAGGCCGGGGCCAACGTCCTGACTTTC,CASSSLTQAGANVLTF
.,TRBJ2-2,TRBD1,TRBV5-1,TGCGCCAGCAGCTTGGCGACAGGGTCGGTAAACGGGGAGCTGTTTTTT,CASSLATGSVNGELFF
.,TRBJ1-4,.,TRBV3-1/TRBV3-2,TGTGCCAGTCGAACAGGGAGAAATGAAAAACTGTTTTTT,CASRTGRNEKLFF
once,TRBJ1-2,.,TRBV5-1,TGCGCCAGCAGCTTGGTGACTCCACAATATGGCTACACCTTC,CASSLVTPQYGYTF
.,TRBJ2-5,TRBD1,TRBV6-5,TGTGCCAGCGCCAGGACAGGGTGGGGAGAGACCCAGTACTTC,CASARTGWGETQYF
.,TRBJ1-5,.,TRBV21-1,TGTGCCAGTCCGAACAGGGAGCATAGCAATCAGCCCCAGCATTTT,CASPNREHSNQPQHF
few,TRBJ2-2,.,TRBV2,TGTGCCAGCAGAGCCGGGCTGCACACCGGGGAGCTGTTTTTT,CASRAGLHTGELFF
.,TRBJ1-2,TRBD1,TRBV5-6,TGTGCCAGCAGCTTAAGGACAGGCTATGGCTACACCTTC,CASSLRTGYGYTF
.,TRBJ2-1,.,TRBV3-1/TRBV3-2,TGTGCCAGCAGCCATTACCTCACCCGTAGTGAGCAGTTCTTC,CASSHYLTRSEQFF
.,TRBJ2-2,.,TRBV18,TGTGCCAGCTCACCGAAAGCCGCGGCGAACACCGGGGAGCTGTTTTTT,CASSPKAAANTGELFF
once,TRBJ2-2,TRBD1,TRBV6-5,TGTGCCAGCAGCCCGGGACAGGGAAGCACCGGGGAGCTGTTTTTT,CASSPGQGSTGELFF
.,TRBJ1-6,.,TRBV3-1/TRBV3-2,TGTGCCAGCAGCCAAGTATCAGGCTATAATTCACCCCTCCACTTT,CASSQVSGYNSPLHF
.,TRBJ2-5,.,TRBV19,TGTGCCAGTACGAGGGGCAGCCAAGAGACCCAGTACTTC,CASTRGSQETQYF
.,TRBJ1-2,.,TRBV2,TGTGCCAGCATCCTTGATCAGCCCGGGGATGGCTACACCTTC,CASILDQPGDGYTF
.,TRBJ1-2,.,TRBV6-5,TGTGCCAGCAGTTCTAATCGGGGGGCCTATGGCTACACCTTC,CASSSNRGAYGYTF
.,TRBJ2-1,TRBD2,TRBV27,TGTGCCAGCAGTTTCACAGCGGGAGTGGGCAATGAGCAGTTCTTC,CASSFTAGVGNEQFF
.,TRBJ2-5,.,TRBV13,TGTGCCAGCAGCTTCCCGGGGGCGGGTGAGACCCAGTACTTC,CASSFPGAGETQYF
.,TRBJ1-5,.,TRBV28,TGTGCCAGCCAGAGGGGGAGGGTTGGCAATCAGCCCCAGCATTTT,CASQRGRVGNQPQHF
.,TRBJ2-7,TRBD1,TRBV5-6,TGTGCCAGCAGCTGGACGGGGACAGGGACTACCCCCGAGCAGTACTTC,CASSWTGTGTTPEQYF
.,TRBJ2-1,.,TRBV5-1,TGCGCCAGCAGCTCCGCGGGGCAGGTAACCTACAATGAGCAGTTCTTC,CASSSAGQVTYNEQFF
.,TRBJ2-6,TRBD1,TRBV28,TGTGCCAGCAGTTTGGGGACAGGGGTGGCTGGGGCCAACGTCCTGACTTTC,CASSLGTGVAGANVLTF
.,TRBJ1-5,.,TRBV15,TGTGCCACCAGCGGCCGGGGGCGGGAGCCCCAGCATTTT,CATSGRGREPQHF
.,TRBJ2-5,.,TRBV5-1,TGCGCCAGCAGCTACACCCAAGAGACCCAGTACTTC,CASSYTQETQYF
.,TRBJ2-7,.,TRBV11-1,TGTGCCAGCAGATATAGACAGGACCTCGAGCAGTACTTC,CASRYRQDLEQYF
.,TRBJ2-5,TRBD2,TRBV3-1/TRBV3-2,TGTGCCAGCAGCCGACTAGCGGGGGGTCTCCAAGAGACCCAGTACTTC,CASSRLAGGLQETQYF
.,TRBJ2-7,.,TRBV6-5,TGTGCCAGCAGCTGGGACCCGGAGGTCTACGAGCAGTACTTC,CASSWDPEVYEQYF
few,TRBJ2-5,TRBD2,TRBV5-6,TGTGCCAGCAGCTTGACTAGCGGGGAAGGGACCCAGTACTTC,CASSLTSGEGTQYF
.,TRBJ2-5,.,TRBV6-5,TGTGCCAGCAGTTACGGCAGGGTCCGTGAGACCCAGTACTTC,CASSYGRVRETQYF
.,TRBJ1-2,.,TRBV6-5,TGTGCCAGCAGTTACTCGGTGACAGGTCCTAACTATGGCTACACCTTC,CASSYSVTGPNYGYTF
once,TRBJ2-3,TRBD2,TRBV2,TGTGCCAGCAGTTCTACTAGCGGGAGTGGGGGGAGCACAGATACGCAGTATTTT,CASSSTSGSGGSTDTQYF
.,TRBJ2-7,TRBD2,TRBV2,TGTGCCAGCAGCCCCCTAGCGGGAGGTAACTACGAGCAGTACTTC,CASSPLAGGNYEQYF
once,TRBJ2-5,TRBD1,TRBV7-2,TGTGCCAGCAGCGAACAGGGGGCGCGGGAGACCCAGTACTTC,CASSEQGARETQYF
.,TRBJ1-3,.,TRBV2,TGTGCCAGCAGTACCACCGGGACCGGGAACACCATATATTTT,CASSTTGTGNTIYF
.,TRBJ2-2,TRBD1,TRBV14,TGTGCCAGCAGCCAAGGGACAGGGGGCTTAACCGGGGAGCTGTTTTTT,CASSQGTGGLTGELFF
.,TRBJ2-3,TRBD1,TRBV5-1,TGCGCCAGCAGCCCCTTCGGGGTGAGACAGGGTGCAGATACGCAGTATTTT,CASSPFGVRQGADTQYF
.,TRBJ1-2,.,TRBV28,TGTGCCAGCAGTTCCCGGCTGGGCGATCGCTACACCTTC,CASSSRLGDRYTF
.,TRBJ1-1,.,TRBV5-1,TGCGCCAGCAGCTTGGGAGGGAACACTGAAGCTTTCTTT,CASSLGGNTEAFF
.,TRBJ1-3,.,TRBV30,TGTGCCTGGATACTAGCCCACGGAAACACCATATATTTT,CAWILAHGNTIYF
.,TRBJ2-2,.,TRBV4-1,TGCGCCAGCAGCTCCCCTGGGCGGGGGCGTAACACCGGGGAGCTGTTTTTT,CASSSPGRGRNTGELFF
.,TRBJ2-3,.,TRBV3-1/TRBV3-2,TGTGCCAGCAGCCAAGATCGGGATGGGGCTATTACAGATACGCAGTATTTT,CASSQDRDGAITDTQYF
.,TRBJ2-2,TRBD2,TRBV5-6,TGTGCCAGCAGCTTGCTAGCGGGAGCAGCCACCGGGGAGCTGTTTTTT,CASSLLAGAATGELFF
.,TRBJ2-1,.,TRBV3-1/TRBV3-2,TGTGCCAGCAGCCATCGAGCGAGAAGCTTATACAATGAGCAGTTCTTC,CASSHRARSLYNEQFF
.,TRBJ1-1,.,TRBV6-4,TGTGCCAGCAGTAAGGGCATGAACACTGAAGCTTTCTTT,CASSKGMNTEAFF
few,TRBJ2-3,TRBD1,TRBV29-1,TGCAGCGTGCCACAGGGGGCTATTATAGATACGCAGTATTTT,CSVPQGAIIDTQYF
.,TRBJ2-1,.,TRBV7-8,TGTGCCAGCAGCTTAGCCAGATACAATGAGCAGTTCTTC,CASSLARYNEQFF
.,TRBJ1-2,TRBD1,TRBV29-1,TGCAGCGTTGGGGGGACAGGTGGGACCAGTGGCTACACCTTC,CSVGGTGGTSGYTF
.,TRBJ2-2,.,TRBV29-1,TGCAGCGTTGATGGGCCGGGCGGCGGGGAGCTGTTTTTT,CSVDGPGGGELFF
.,TRBJ2-5,TRBD1,TRBV24-1,TGTGCCACCAGTGATTTGGACAGGACAGGGGGGGAGACCCAGTACTTC,CATSDLDRTGGETQYF
.,TRBJ2-2,.,TRBV15,TGTGCCACCAGCAGAGGGGAGATGAACACCGGGGAGCTGTTTTTT,CATSRGEMNTGELFF
.,TRBJ2-5,.,TRBV9,TGTGCCAGCAGCGTAGGCGGGGAGAGGGAGACCCAGTACTTC,CASSVGGERETQYF